The clone carrying this TCR beta chain was seen a handful of times. What it binds is not known. The data originate from a study of long-term antiretroviral therapy in people with HIV. As for the study in general: Collection dates of the earliest samples fall about a decade before the 2015 immediate-ART recommendation. Study-level results: Repertoires in HIV (unlike those of controls) had narrower CDR3 length ranges. Unavailable data included ART adherence, viral resistance and therapy changes (switches in treatment).

Per individual, the PBMC samples numbered at least one pre-ART and at least two post-ART. CDR1 is SGHDN, CDR2 FVKESK, per germline. There are 13 residues in the CDR3. V lost 5 bases to trimming and J lost 8 bases, with 12 bases between them. Survey-level resolution applied to immunoSEQ assay v3.0. Generated by immunoSEQ multiplex PCR, the TCRdb table keeps only in-frame clones and is missing some. In the table there are tens of thousands of clones, more than 65% of which are singletons. This receptor was obtained from a woman aged 25 to 39 with HIV. Sequencing used unsorted PBMCs, obtained 1.1 years before starting antiretroviral therapy. The rearrangement uses TRBV14 and TRBJ2-2, with a tentative D call TRBD1 (6 bases). CDR3 in DNA: TGTGCCAGCAGCTTCCAGGGGAAGGGGGAGCTGTTTTTT. This translates into CASSFQGKGELFF.